The rows below give T cell receptor beta chains drawn from one sample of a study of shared clonotypes between healthy human individuals. The table came from immunoSEQ multiplex PCR; TCRdb's copy has only in-frame clones and leaves some out. This sample carries nearly 1 million clones, approximately 80% of them seen once, and the ten largest clones take over 1.3%. Sequencing was performed on memory CD4+ T cells sorted from blood. Every receptor here comes from a man aged 18 to 30 in good health. Each CDR3 is given with its conserved first and last residue. D genes are given only for firm matches. Not all rows give a size; the values are once, few, many and, for expanded clones, a class.

>TRBV2|-|TRBD2|TRBJ2-7
CASSNLAEFFSSEQYF
TGTGCCAGCAGCAATCTAGCGGAGTTTTTCTCTTCCGAGCAGTACTTC
>TRBV7-2|-|-|TRBJ1-1
CASSNIGGGANTEAFF
TGTGCCAGCAGCAATATAGGCGGGGGGGCGAACACTGAAGCTTTCTTT
>TRBV6-4|-|-|TRBJ2-2
CASRERNTGELFF
TGTGCCAGCAGGGAGCGGAACACCGGGGAGCTGTTTTTT
>TRBV5-6|-|-|TRBJ1-6
CASSLSARAAPLHF
TGTGCCAGCAGCTTATCGGCCCGAGCGGCACCCCTCCACTTT
>TRBV4-1|-|-|TRBJ2-7
CASSQDIEKQYF
TGCGCCAGCAGCCAAGATATCGAGAAGCAGTACTTC
>TRBV7-9|-|-|TRBJ2-3
CASNSATDTQYF
TGTGCCAGCAATTCAGCGACAGATACGCAGTATTTT
>TRBV7-2|-|-|TRBJ1-5
CASSFYEGTQPQHF
TGTGCCAGCAGCTTCTACGAGGGAACCCAGCCCCAGCATTTT
>TRBV19|-|TRBD1|TRBJ1-1
CASRGLEAFF
TGTGCCAGCAGGGGGCTTGAAGCTTTCTTT
>TRBV27|few|-|TRBJ1-6
CASSQDPGHWGSPLHF
TGTGCCAGCAGTCAGGACCCGGGACACTGGGGCTCACCCCTCCACTTT
>TRBV11-2|-|-|TRBJ2-7
CASSLRTVLPYEQYF
TGTGCCAGCAGCTTGCGGACAGTCCTCCCCTACGAGCAGTACTTC
>TRBV7-2|-|-|TRBJ1-4
CASSYHPAPNEKLFF
TGTGCCAGCAGCTACCACCCGGCCCCCAATGAAAAACTGTTTTTT
>TRBV4-2|-|-|TRBJ2-2
CASSQGTLAMMFF
TGTGCCAGCAGCCAGGGGACCCTGGCTATGATGTTTTTT
>TRBV7-9|few|-|TRBJ1-1
CASSSDTEAFF
TGTGCCAGCAGCTCGGACACTGAAGCTTTCTTT
>TRBV9|-|-|TRBJ2-1
CASSIKGDTTNEQFF
TGTGCCAGCAGCATAAAGGGGGACACAACCAATGAGCAGTTCTTC
>TRBV6-6|-|-|TRBJ1-1
CASMGRLNTEAFF
TGTGCCAGCATGGGCAGGTTGAACACTGAAGCTTTCTTT
>TRBV18|once|-|TRBJ1-5
CASTTSGDQPQHF
TGTGCCAGCACGACGAGCGGGGATCAGCCCCAGCATTTT
>TRBV2|-|-|TRBJ1-2
CASSTTPYRGGYTF
TGTGCCAGCAGTACGACTCCCTACCGAGGGGGCTACACCTTC
>TRBV27|-|TRBD2|TRBJ2-2
CDTHGTDFHSGRTNTGELFF
TGTGATACACACGGGACAGATTTTCATAGCGGGAGGACGAACACCGGGGAGCTGTTTTTT
>TRBV11-3|-|-|TRBJ2-1
CASSLRGYEQFF
TGTGCCAGCAGCTTACGAGGCTATGAGCAGTTCTTC
>TRBV11-1|once|-|TRBJ2-2
CASSLGGIGTGELFF
TGTGCCAGCAGCTTAGGGGGGATAGGCACCGGGGAGCTGTTTTTT
>TRBV5-1|-|-|TRBJ2-7
CASSWTRGTEQYF
TGCGCCAGCAGCTGGACCAGGGGTACTGAGCAGTACTTC
>TRBV15|-|-|TRBJ2-3
CATSRDGTGTDTQYF
TGTGCCACCAGCAGAGATGGAACAGGCACAGATACGCAGTATTTT
>TRBV6-1|-|-|TRBJ1-2
CASSETRAGYTF
TGTGCCAGCAGTGAAACGAGGGCAGGCTACACCTTC
>TRBV5-1|-|TRBD2|TRBJ2-3
CASSLRATSGGTDTQYF
TGCGCCAGCAGCTTGAGGGCGACTAGCGGCGGCACAGATACGCAGTATTTT
>TRBV9|-|-|TRBJ2-7
CASSVGVLSYEQYF
TGTGCCAGCAGCGTAGGAGTACTCTCCTACGAGCAGTACTTC
>TRBV28|few|-|TRBJ2-5
CASTPTFGRQETQYF
TGTGCCAGCACCCCAACCTTCGGACGGCAAGAGACCCAGTACTTC